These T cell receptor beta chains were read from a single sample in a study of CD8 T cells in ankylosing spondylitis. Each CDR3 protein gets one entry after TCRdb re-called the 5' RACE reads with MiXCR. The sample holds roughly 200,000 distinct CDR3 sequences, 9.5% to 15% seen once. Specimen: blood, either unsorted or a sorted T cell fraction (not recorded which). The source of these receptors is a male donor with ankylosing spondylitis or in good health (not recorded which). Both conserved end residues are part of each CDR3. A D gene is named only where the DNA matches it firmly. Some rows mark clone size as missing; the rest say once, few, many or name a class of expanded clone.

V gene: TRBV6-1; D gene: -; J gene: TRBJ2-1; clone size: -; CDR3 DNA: TGTGCCAGCAGTCTGGAGGACCTTACGGATGAGCAGTTCTTC; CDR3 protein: CASSLEDLTDEQFF
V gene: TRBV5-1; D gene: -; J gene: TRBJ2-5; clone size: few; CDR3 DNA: TGCGCCAGCAGCTCAGACAGCGGGGAGACCCAGTACTTC; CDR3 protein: CASSSDSGETQYF
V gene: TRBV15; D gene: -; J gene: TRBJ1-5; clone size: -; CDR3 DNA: TGTGCCACCAGCAGAGTACAGGTTAGTCAGCCCCAGCATTTT; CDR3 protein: CATSRVQVSQPQHF
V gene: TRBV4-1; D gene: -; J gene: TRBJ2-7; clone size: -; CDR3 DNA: TGCGCCAGCAGCCAAGGGGTTGGGTCCTACGAGCAGTACTTC; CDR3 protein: CASSQGVGSYEQYF
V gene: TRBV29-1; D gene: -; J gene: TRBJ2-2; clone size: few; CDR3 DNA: TGCAGCGTTGAGGAGGGGGGCACCGGGGAGCTGTTTTTT; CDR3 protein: CSVEEGGTGELFF
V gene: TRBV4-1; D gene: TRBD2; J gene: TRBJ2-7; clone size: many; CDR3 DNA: TGCGCCAGCAGCCCAGACGGGACTAGCGGGAGTTCTGAGCAGTACTTC; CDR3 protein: CASSPDGTSGSSEQYF
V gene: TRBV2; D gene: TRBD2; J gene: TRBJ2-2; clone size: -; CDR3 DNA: TGTGCCAGCAGTGAAAGTCGGGCTAGCGGGCGGGTAGGAGAGCTGTTTTTT; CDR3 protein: CASSESRASGRVGELFF
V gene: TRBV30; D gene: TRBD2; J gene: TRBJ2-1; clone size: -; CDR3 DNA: TGTGCCCGTTCCCTTTCGGCGGGGGGGCTCGATGAGCAGTTCTTC; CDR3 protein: CARSLSAGGLDEQFF
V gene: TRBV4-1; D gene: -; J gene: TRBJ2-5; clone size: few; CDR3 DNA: TGCGCCAGCAGCCAAGATTTAGCTGCCCCCCAAGAGACCCAGTACTTC; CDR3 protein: CASSQDLAAPQETQYF
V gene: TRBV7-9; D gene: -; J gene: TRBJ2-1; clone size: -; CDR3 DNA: TGTGCCAGCAGCTTATCGTGGGGGGCCTCCTACAATGAGCAGTTCTTC; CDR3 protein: CASSLSWGASYNEQFF
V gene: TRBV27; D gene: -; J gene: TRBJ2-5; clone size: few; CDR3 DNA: TGTGCCAGCAGCTGGGCTCGGACGGACCAAGAGACCCAGTACTTC; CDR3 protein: CASSWARTDQETQYF
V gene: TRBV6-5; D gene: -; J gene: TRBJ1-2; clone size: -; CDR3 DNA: TGTGCCAGCAGGGCTAACAGGGGCTACACCTTC; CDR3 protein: CASRANRGYTF
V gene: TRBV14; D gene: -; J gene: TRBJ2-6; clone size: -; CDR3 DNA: TGTGCCAGCAGCCAAATTTACGGGGCCAACGTCCTGACTTTC; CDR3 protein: CASSQIYGANVLTF
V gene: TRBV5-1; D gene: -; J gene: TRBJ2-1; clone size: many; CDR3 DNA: TGCGCCAGCAGCTTCGACAGGCTCTCCTACAATGAGCAGTTCTTC; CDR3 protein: CASSFDRLSYNEQFF
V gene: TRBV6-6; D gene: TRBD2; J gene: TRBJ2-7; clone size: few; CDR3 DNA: TGTGCCGCCTGCTCTAGCGGGTCCTACGAGCAGTACTTC; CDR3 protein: CAACSSGSYEQYF
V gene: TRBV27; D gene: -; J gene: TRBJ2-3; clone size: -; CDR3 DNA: TGTGCCAGCACTTCCGGGACGGCAATCACAGATACGCAGTATTTT; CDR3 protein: CASTSGTAITDTQYF
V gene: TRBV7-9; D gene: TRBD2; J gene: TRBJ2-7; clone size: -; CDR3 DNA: TGTGCCAGCAGCCCCCGGACTAGCGGGGGCCAAGAGCAGTACTTC; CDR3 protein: CASSPRTSGGQEQYF
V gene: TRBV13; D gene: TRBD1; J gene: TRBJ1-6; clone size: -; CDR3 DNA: TGTGCCAGCAGCTTAGGAGGACAGGGCGCGGCACCCCTCCACTTT; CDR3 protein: CASSLGGQGAAPLHF
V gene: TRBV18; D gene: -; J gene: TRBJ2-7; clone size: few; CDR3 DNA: TGTGCCAGCTCACCGTCCCGCGGAGCCTACGAGCAGTACTTC; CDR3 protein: CASSPSRGAYEQYF
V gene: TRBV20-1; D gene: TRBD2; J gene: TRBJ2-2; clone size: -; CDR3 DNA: TGCAGTGCTCAGACTAGCGGTTCGAACACCGGGGAGCTGTTTTTT; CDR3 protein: CSAQTSGSNTGELFF
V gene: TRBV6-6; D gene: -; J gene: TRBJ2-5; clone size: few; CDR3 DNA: TGTGCCAGCAGTTACGGGAAACAAGAGACCCAGTACTTC; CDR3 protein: CASSYGKQETQYF
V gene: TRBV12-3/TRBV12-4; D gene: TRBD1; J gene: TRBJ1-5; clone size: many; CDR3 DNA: TGTGCCAGCAGCGAGGGGGCGAATCAGCCCCAGCATTTT; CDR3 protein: CASSEGANQPQHF
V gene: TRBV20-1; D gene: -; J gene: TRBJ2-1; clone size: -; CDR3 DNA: TGCAGTGCTAGAGATAACTCGATGTCCTCCTTCTACAATGAGCAGTTCTTC; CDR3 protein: CSARDNSMSSFYNEQFF
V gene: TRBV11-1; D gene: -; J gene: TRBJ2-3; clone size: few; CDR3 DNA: TGTGCCAGCAGCCAGGGGACGCCCTCGGAGTATTTT; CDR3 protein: CASSQGTPSEYF
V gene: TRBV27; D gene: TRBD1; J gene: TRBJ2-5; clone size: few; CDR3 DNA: TGTGCCAGCAGGCCCGGGACAGGGGTGAAGGAGACCCAGTACTTC; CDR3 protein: CASRPGTGVKETQYF
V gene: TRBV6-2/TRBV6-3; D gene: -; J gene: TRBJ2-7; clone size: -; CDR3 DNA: TGTGCCAGCAGCACTAGATTTGGGGTAGGAACCTACGAGCAGTACTTC; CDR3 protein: CASSTRFGVGTYEQYF
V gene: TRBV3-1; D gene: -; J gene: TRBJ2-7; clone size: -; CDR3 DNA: TGTGCCAGCAGCCAAGATGGGGGGCTGTTCTACGAGCAGTACTTC; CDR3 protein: CASSQDGGLFYEQYF
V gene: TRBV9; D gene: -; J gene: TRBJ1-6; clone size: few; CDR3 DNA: TGTGCCAGCAGCGTCGACGAACAAGCCCTCCACTTT; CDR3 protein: CASSVDEQALHF
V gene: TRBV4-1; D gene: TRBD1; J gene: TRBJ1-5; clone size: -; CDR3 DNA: TGCGCCAGCAGCCAAGATCAGGGGGACAGGGATCAGCCCCAGCATTTT; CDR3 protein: CASSQDQGDRDQPQHF
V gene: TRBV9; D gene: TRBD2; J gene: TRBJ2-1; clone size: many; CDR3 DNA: TGTGCCAGCAGTTCTCGAACTAGCGGGAGGGCCGAGGTCTACAATGAGCAGTTCTTC; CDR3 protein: CASSSRTSGRAEVYNEQFF
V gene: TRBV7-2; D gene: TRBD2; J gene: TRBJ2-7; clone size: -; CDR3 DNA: TGTGCCAGCAGCCCACTAGCGGGGGTGTGGGAGCAGTACTTC; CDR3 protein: CASSPLAGVWEQYF
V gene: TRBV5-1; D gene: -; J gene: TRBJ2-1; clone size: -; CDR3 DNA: TGCGCCAGCAGCTTTCCGGCACGGGACACCCAAAAGAATGAGCAGTTCTTC; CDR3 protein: CASSFPARDTQKNEQFF
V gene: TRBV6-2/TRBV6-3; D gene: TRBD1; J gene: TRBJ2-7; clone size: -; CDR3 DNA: TGTGCCAGCAGTCATCGACAGGGGGCTTACGAGCAGTACTTC; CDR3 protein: CASSHRQGAYEQYF
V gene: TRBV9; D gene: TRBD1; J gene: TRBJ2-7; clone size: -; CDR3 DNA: TGTGCCAGCAGCGTAGCCGGGACAGGAATCTACGAGCAGTACTTC; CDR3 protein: CASSVAGTGIYEQYF
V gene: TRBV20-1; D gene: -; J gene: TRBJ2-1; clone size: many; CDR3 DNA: TGCAGTGCTAGGGGAGGGGGAGGAGAGATTGAGCAGTTCTTC; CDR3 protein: CSARGGGGEIEQFF
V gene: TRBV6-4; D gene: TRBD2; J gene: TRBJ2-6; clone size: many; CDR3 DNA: TGTGCCAGCAGTGATAGCGGGAGCTCTGGGGCCAACGTCCTGACTTTC; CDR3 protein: CASSDSGSSGANVLTF
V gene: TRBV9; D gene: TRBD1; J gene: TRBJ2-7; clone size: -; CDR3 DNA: TGTGCCAGCAGTCCTAGGGGGCGACCCTTCCACGAGCAGTACTTC; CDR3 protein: CASSPRGRPFHEQYF
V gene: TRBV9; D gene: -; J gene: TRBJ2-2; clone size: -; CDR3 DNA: TGTGCCAGCAGCGTAGGAAGCGAGAACACCGGGGAGCTGTTTTTT; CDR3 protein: CASSVGSENTGELFF
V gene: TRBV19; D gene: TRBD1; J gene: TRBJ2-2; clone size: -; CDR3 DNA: TGTGCCAGCACCGGGACAGAAGGCACCGGGGAGCTGTTTTTT; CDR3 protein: CASTGTEGTGELFF